This TCR beta chain was found in a study of OX40 agonist ivuxolimab in advanced cancers. The data were produced by immunoSEQ multiplex PCR, yet TCRdb's version contains in-frame clones alone and is incomplete. The table has more than 95,000 clones, 85% to 95% seen once. The CDR3 has 16 amino acids. Per the germline V gene, CDR1 is MNHEY and CDR2 is SMNVEV (reference sequence). In the case of this clone: The junction shows a germline mismatch at one end, possibly a read error.

The sequencing used CD4+ or CD8+ T cells sorted from blood, collected in a trial of the OX40 agonist ivuxolimab. The TCR originated in an adult with an advanced solid tumor such as melanoma, head and neck, liver or kidney cancer. The rearrangement joins TRBV27 to TRBJ1-3; TRBD1 aligns across 7 bases. CDR3 protein: CASRLSRDSSGNTIYF. In DNA form, the CDR3 reads TGTGCCAGCAGGTTATCTCGGGACAGCTCTGGAAACACCATATATTTT.